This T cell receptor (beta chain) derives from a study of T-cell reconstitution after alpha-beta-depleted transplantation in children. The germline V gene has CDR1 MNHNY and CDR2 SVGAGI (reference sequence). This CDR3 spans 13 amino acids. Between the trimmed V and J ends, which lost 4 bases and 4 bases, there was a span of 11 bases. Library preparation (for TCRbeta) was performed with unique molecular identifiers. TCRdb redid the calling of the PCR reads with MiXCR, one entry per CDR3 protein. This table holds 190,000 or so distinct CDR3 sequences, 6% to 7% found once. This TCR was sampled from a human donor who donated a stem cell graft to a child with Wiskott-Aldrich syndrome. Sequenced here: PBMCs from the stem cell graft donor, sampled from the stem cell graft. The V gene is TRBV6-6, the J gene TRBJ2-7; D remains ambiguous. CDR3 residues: CASSSSPGYEQYF. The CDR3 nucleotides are TGTGCCAGCAGTTCCTCGCCGGGTTACGAGCAGTACTTC.